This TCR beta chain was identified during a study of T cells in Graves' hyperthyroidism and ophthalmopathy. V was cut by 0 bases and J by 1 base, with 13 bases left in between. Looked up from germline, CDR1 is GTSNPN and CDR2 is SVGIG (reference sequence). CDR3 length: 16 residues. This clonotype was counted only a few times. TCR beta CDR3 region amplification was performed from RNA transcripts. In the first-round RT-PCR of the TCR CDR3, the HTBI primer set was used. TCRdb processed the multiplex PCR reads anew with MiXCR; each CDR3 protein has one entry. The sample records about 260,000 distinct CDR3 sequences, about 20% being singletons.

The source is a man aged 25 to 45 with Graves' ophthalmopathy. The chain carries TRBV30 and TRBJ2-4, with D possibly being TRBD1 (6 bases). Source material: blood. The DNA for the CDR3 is TGTGCCTGGAGTGTAGGGTCCCAGGGGGCCAAAAACATTCAGTACTTC. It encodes CAWSVGSQGAKNIQYF.